This T cell receptor beta chain emerged from a study of tumor-infiltrating lymphocytes in primary liver carcinoma. Study information: Samples yielded about 3.5 to 7.5 million productive TCRbeta reads, similar across tissue types.

cDNA specific to TCR beta was made from approximately 0.55 ug of total RNA, with a constant-region primer employed for priming. What produced the TCR beta libraries was three nested multiplex PCR rounds using slightly modified ARM-PCR. A C-beta reverse primer was combined with TRBV1-TRBV30 forward primers in the first two PCR rounds, and each round had around 11 cycles. TCRdb called the multiplex PCR reads again in MiXCR, with one record for every CDR3 protein. This sample has 24,000 or so distinct CDR3 sequences, with approximately 77% found just once. V shed 6 bases and J shed 4 bases, with 13 bases lying between them. Germline CDR1 is SGHAT and CDR2 is FQNNGV. The CDR3 has 13 residues. On this clonotype itself: What it binds is unknown.

Notes on the study in general: When set against blood, tumors had a significantly higher top-250-clone fraction (p = 0.039). Present in all five tumor regions were only about 7-25% of the top clones.

The approximately 20-31 mg bulk tissue piece was not sorted before simultaneous RNA and DNA extraction. Surgical resection was used to treat these primary liver carcinoma patients. The source material was liver tumor tissue from sampling region 5. Sample subset: tumor region T5, tumor centre. The receptor's source is a woman in her twenties or thirties with primary liver carcinoma and hepatitis B virus infection. This chain joins TRBV11-2 and TRBJ2-7; D possibly corresponds to TRBD2 (6 bases). As DNA, the CDR3 is TGTGCCAGCAGTCATTCGGGGAGGTACGAGCAGTACTTC. The encoded protein is CASSHSGRYEQYF.